The following is a T cell receptor (beta chain) sequence with its context. Per the study methods: From reference gene primer amplification, estimates of nucleated cell counts were derived. Sequenced by immunoSEQ multiplex PCR; TCRdb stores in-frame clones only, minus some. The V and J calls and clone size come from that table; D and trimming were worked out from the DNA. The repertoire holds 250,000 or so clones, with about 85% as singletons. The entry originates in a study of blood T cell repertoires in COVID-19. About the study: The samples span acute and convalescent COVID-19 from the United States, Italy and Spain. PBMCs, B-cell-depleted T cells, or T cells were the source of the cDNA or gDNA that made up the material.

The CDR3 covers 16 residues. From germline, CDR1 is SEHNR and CDR2 FQNEAQ (reference sequence). V lost 5 bases and J lost 0, with 13 bases in between. The chain has TRBV7-9 and TRBJ2-2, with D possibly TRBD1 on 6 matching bases. The sequencing input was PBMCs or T cells enriched from blood (not recorded which). The sequence came from a woman between 50 and 59 years old who had been exposed to COVID-19. CDR3 DNA sequence: TGTGCCAGCAGCCCTATCGACAGGACGAACACCGGGGAGCTGTTTTTT. It is translated as CASSPIDRTNTGELFF.